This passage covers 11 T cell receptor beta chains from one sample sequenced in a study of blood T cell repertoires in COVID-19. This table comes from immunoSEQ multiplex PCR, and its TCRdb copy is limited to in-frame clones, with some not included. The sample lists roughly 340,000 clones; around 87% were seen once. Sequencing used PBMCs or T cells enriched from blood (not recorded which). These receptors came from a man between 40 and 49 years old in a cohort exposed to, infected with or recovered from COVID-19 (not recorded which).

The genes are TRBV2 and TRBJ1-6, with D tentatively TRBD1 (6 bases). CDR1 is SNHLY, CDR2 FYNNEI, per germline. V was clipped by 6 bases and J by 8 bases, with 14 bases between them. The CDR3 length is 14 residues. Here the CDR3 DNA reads TGTGCCAGCAGGCTACAGGGCCGGGATTCACCCCTCCACTTT. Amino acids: CASRLQGRDSPLHF.

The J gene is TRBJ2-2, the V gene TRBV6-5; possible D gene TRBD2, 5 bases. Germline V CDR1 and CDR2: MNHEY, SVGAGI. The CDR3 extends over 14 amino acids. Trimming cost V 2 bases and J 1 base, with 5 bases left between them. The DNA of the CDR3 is TGTGCCAGCAGTTACGGACTGAACACCGGGGAGCTGTTTTTT. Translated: CASSYGLNTGELFF.

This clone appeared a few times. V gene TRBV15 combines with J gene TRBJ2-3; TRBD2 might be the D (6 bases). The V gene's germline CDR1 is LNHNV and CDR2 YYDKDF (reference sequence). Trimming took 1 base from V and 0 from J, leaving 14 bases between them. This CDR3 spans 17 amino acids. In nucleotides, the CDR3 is TGTGCCACCAGCAGAGGCAGGGCTAGCGAAAGCACAGATACGCAGTATTTT. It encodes CATSRGRASESTDTQYF.

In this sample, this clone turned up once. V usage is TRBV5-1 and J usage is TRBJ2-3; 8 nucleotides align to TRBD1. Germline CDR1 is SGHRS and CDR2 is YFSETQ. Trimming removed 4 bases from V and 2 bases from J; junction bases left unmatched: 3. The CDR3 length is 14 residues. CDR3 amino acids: CASSAGQDTDTQYF. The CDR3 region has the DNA TGCGCCAGCAGCGCGGGACAGGACACAGATACGCAGTATTTT.

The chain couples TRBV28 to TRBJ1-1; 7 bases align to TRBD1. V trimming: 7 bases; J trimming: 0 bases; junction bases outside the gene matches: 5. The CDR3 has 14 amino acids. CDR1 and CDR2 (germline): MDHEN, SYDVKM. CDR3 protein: CASTPGQVNTEAFF. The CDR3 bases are TGTGCCAGCACCCCAGGACAGGTGAACACTGAAGCTTTCTTT.

The CDR3 spells CASSFFSYSNQPQHF. The CDR3 DNA sequence: TGTGCCAGCAGCTTCTTTTCCTATAGCAATCAGCCCCAGCATTTT. The chain uses TRBV5-5 and TRBJ1-5; D ambiguous. The CDR3 covers 15 residues. The V gene's germline CDR1 is SGHKS and CDR2 YYEKEE (reference sequence). Deletions cut 2 bases from V and 0 bases from J, with 9 bases between.

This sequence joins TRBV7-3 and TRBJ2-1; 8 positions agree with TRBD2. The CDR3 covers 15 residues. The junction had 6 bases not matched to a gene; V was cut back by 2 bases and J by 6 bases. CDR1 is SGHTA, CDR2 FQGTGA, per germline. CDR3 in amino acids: CASSLYRTSFNEQFF. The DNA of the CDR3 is TGTGCCAGCAGCTTATACCGGACTAGCTTCAATGAGCAGTTCTTC.

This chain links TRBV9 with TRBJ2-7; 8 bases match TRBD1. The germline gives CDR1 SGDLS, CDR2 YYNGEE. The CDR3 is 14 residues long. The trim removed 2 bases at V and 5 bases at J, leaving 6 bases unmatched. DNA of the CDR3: TGTGCCAGCAGCGTTGGGGCAGGGGGCGACGAGCAGTACTTC. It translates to CASSVGAGGDEQYF.

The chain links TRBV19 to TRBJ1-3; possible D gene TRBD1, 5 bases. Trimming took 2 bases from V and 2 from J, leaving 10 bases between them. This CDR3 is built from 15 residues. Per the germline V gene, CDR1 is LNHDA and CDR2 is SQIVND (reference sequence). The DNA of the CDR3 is TGTGCCAGTAGTATAAGGAGACAGACTGGAAACACCATATATTTT. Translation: CASSIRRQTGNTIYF.

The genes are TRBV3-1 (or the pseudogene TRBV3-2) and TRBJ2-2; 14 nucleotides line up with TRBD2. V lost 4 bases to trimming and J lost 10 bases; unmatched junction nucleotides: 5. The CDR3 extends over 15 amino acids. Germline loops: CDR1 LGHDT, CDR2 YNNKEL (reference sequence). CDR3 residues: CASSLGTSGSVELFF. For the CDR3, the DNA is TGTGCCAGCAGCCTAGGGACTAGCGGGAGTGTGGAGCTGTTTTTT.

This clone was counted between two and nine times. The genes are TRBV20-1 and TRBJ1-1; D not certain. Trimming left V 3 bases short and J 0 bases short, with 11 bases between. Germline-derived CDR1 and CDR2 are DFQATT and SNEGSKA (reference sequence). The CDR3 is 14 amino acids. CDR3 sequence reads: CSASVTSMNTEAFF. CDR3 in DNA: TGCAGTGCTAGTGTCACGAGCATGAACACTGAAGCTTTCTTT.